This TCR beta chain was profiled in a study of blood T cell repertoires in COVID-19. V lost 4 bases to trimming and J lost 8 bases, with 11 bases between them. The length of the CDR3 is 12 residues. Germline V gene sequence: CDR1 ENHRY, CDR2 SYGVKD. Authors' data handling: How many nucleated cells were present was estimated from reference gene primer amplification. The assay was immunoSEQ multiplex PCR, and TCRdb's table has in-frame clones only and misses some. Clone size and the V and J calls come from that table; the DNA yielded D and trimming. The table lists around 140,000 clones, approximately 78% of them singletons. Recruits, aged roughly 18 to 89 years, lived in 20 to 30 US areas.

The clonotype was recovered from a woman between 50 and 59 years old who had recovered from COVID-19. The chain recombines TRBV10-3 with TRBJ1-2; maybe TRBD1 (6 bases). What was sequenced was PBMCs or T cells enriched from blood (not recorded which). In DNA, the CDR3 is TGTGCCATCAGTGGCAAGGGGGTCGGCTACACCTTC. Its translation: CAISGKGVGYTF.